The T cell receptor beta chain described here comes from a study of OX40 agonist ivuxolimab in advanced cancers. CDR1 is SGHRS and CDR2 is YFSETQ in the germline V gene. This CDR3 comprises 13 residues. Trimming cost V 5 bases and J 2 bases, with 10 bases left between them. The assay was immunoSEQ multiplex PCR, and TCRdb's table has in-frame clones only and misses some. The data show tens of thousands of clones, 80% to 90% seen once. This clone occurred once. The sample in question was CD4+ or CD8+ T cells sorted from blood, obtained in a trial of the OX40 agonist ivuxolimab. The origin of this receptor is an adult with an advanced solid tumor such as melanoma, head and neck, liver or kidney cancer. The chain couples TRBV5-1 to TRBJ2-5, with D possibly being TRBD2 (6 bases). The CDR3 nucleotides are TGCGCCAGCAGAGGGACTTTACAAGAGACCCAGTACTTC. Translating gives CASRGTLQETQYF.